The present entry profiles one T cell receptor beta chain with its context. Antigen: not known. This sample is part of a study of cytomegalovirus exposure and HLA in healthy donors. General study points: The authors later linked a missense DCLRE1C variant to TCR beta V- and J-gene trimming. After further analysis at a later stage, 17,000 or so TCR beta sequences were associated with HLA alleles at 0.05 false discovery rate. Many donors carried some public TCRs, although rarity characterized most TCR sequences.

PCR used 60 Vbeta primers and 13 Jbeta primers. The repertoire was sequenced with immunoSEQ multiplex PCR; TCRdb's copy has only in-frame clones and lacks some. The sample lists around 94,000 clones; 60% to 80% were seen once. Sequencing used PBMCs. This TCR was sampled from a male donor in good health and CMV-seropositive.

The chain's CDR3 is CASSLYGTQYF. In DNA form, the CDR3 reads TGTGCCAGCAGTTTATACGGGACCCAGTACTTC. This rearrangement joins TRBV28 to TRBJ2-5; D ambiguous. V gave up 1 base and J gave up 7 bases, with 4 bases separating them. The CDR3 contains 11 residues. The germline V gene has CDR1 MDHEN and CDR2 SYDVKM.